Below are 24 T cell receptor beta chains sequenced from a single sample in a study of tumor and adjacent non-tumor tissue in lung cancer. Three rounds of nested PCR, following a modified ARM-PCR protocol, produced the TCRbeta library. In TCRdb, the multiplex PCR reads were re-called with MiXCR into one record per CDR3 protein. The sample shows roughly 93,000 distinct CDR3 sequences, about 72% of them seen only once. The template was RNA from unsorted bulk tissue. The specimen sequenced was lung tumor tissue. The receptors were gathered from a man between 60 and 75 years old with non-small cell lung cancer.

V and J are TRBV4-1 and TRBJ1-2, with 10 bases that match TRBD1. Germline CDR1 reads MGHRA; CDR2 reads YSYEKL. V was clipped by 0 bases and J by 4 bases; unmatched bases: 5. There are 16 residues in the CDR3. CDR3 DNA sequence: TGCGCCAGCAGCCAAGATGGGACAGGGGCTGGCTATGGCTACACCTTC. This sequence encodes CASSQDGTGAGYGYTF.

The CDR3, as DNA: TGTGCCAGCAGCACGGCATTGGACAAAAACATTCAGTACTTC. This sequence encodes CASSTALDKNIQYF. The chain carries TRBV6-5 and TRBJ2-4, with D unresolved. Germline lookup yields CDR1 MNHEY and CDR2 SVGAGI. Trimming pared 6 bases from V and 3 bases from J, leaving 12 bases between. The CDR3 length is 14 residues.

The chain is built from TRBV12-3 or TRBV12-4 and TRBJ2-3; D is unclear. Trimming stripped 3 bases from V and 5 bases from J, with 21 bases between. The CDR3 is made up of 17 amino acids. CDR3: CASSFGFPRVGIDTQYF. The CDR3 bases are TGTGCCAGCAGTTTTGGGTTTCCTCGGGTTGGGATAGATACGCAGTATTTT.

A note on this clonotype: Compared with germline, one end of the junction differs, possibly owing to a read error. This sequence joins TRBV12-3 or TRBV12-4 and TRBJ2-6; the D gene is possibly TRBD1 (5 bases). The CDR3 totals 17 residues. CDR3 protein: CAISPGASVSGANVPTF. The CDR3 DNA reads as TGTGCCATCAGTCCTGGGGCTTCTGTCTCTGGGGCCAACGTCCCGACTTTC.

Points on this clonotype: A read error is likely, as this CDR3 ends without the conserved phenylalanine or tryptophan. CDR3 in DNA: TGTACCAGCAGTTCAACTAGCGGGGGGGCCTACGAGCAGTACTTA. Residues: CTSSSTSGGAYEQYL. The rearrangement joins TRBV6-1 to TRBJ2-7; 13 bases agree with TRBD2. Germline assignment: CDR1 MNHNS and CDR2 SASEGT. The CDR3 is 15 amino acids.

About this clonotype: This may come from a read error, since a much larger clone is one base off. The CDR3 coding sequence is TGTGCCATAACGGGGGCCACCAGGGAGCTGTTTTTT. Protein product: CAITGATRELFF. The rearrangement links TRBV6-5 to TRBJ2-2; D possibly matches TRBD1 or TRBD2 (6 bases each). Looked up from germline, CDR1 is MNHEY and CDR2 is SVGAGI. The CDR3 loop spans 12 amino acids.

In this sample, this clonotype turned up many times. V and J are TRBV29-1 and TRBJ2-3; 8 nucleotides match TRBD2. Germline V gene lookup returns CDR1 SQVTM and CDR2 ANQGSEA. CDR3 length: 11 amino acids. Trimming at V came to 7 bases and at J to 6 bases, leaving 3 bases not matched to a gene. For the CDR3, the DNA is TGCAGCGCTCGGGAGGGGGATACGCAGTATTTT. Translating it yields CSAREGDTQYF.

A word on this clonotype: Mismatch with germline at one junction end may stem from a read error. The rearrangement uses TRBV12-3 or TRBV12-4 and TRBJ1-2, with D unresolved. The CDR3 length is 14 residues. This CDR3 is CTSSYRGQSNGYTF. The CDR3 DNA is TGTACCAGCAGCTATCGCGGGCAGTCGAATGGCTACACCTTC.

The chain is built from TRBV6-6 and TRBJ2-1; tentatively, D is TRBD2 (5 bases). V lost 6 bases to trimming and J lost 7 bases, with 19 bases between them. The CDR3 extends over 15 amino acids. Germline V lookup: CDR1 MNHNY, CDR2 SVGAGI (reference sequence). In DNA, the CDR3 is TGTGCCAGCAGACCCCCGGACTCCATTGGGAATGAGCAGTTCTTC. The encoded protein is CASRPPDSIGNEQFF.

This clonotype was counted once. The CDR3 ends on some other residue instead of the conserved phenylalanine or tryptophan, so this is likely a read error. The V call is TRBV28, the J call TRBJ2-1; no clear D gene. The CDR3 has 15 residues. Trimming removed 6 bases at V and 6 bases at J, with 18 bases between. From germline, CDR1 is MDHEN and CDR2 SYDVKM. CDR3 residues: CASRSLGILGNEQFL. In nucleotides, the CDR3 is TGTGCCAGCAGATCATTGGGCATCCTCGGCAATGAGCAGTTCTTA.

This clonotype is a singleton in its sample. The CDR3 does not end in the conserved phenylalanine or tryptophan, so this is likely a read error. This chain joins TRBV20-1 and TRBJ2-3, with D perhaps TRBD1 (5 bases). The germline V and J ends were trimmed by 7 bases and 7 bases, with 18 bases remaining between them. The CDR3 covers 13 residues. The V gene's germline CDR1 is DFQATT and CDR2 SNEGSKA (reference sequence). CDR3 nucleotide sequence: TGCAGTGTTGCTAGTGGACCAGGGAATACGCAGTATCTT. Its translation is CSVASGPGNTQYL.

Note on this clonotype: At one end the junction does not follow the germline gene, possibly because of a read error. The V and J genes are TRBV4-1 and TRBJ1-1; D is possibly TRBD1 (5 bases). The CDR3 sequence is 11 residues long. Germline CDR1 and CDR2: MGHRA and YSYEKL. The CDR3 sequence: CASNHGTGAFF. The CDR3, as DNA: TGCGCCAGCAACCACGGGACTGGAGCTTTCTTT.

About this clonotype itself: The final CDR3 position lacks the conserved phenylalanine or tryptophan, pointing to a likely read error. The rearrangement links TRBV29-1 to TRBJ1-1; no definite D call. With 7 bases removed from V and 1 base from J, the gap between germline ends came to 10 bases. The germline V gene has CDR1 SQVTM and CDR2 ANQGSEA. This CDR3 spans 12 amino acids. CDR3 DNA: TGCAGCGGACAAGACCCGAACACTGAAGCTTTCCTT. Translated: CSGQDPNTEAFL.

As concerns this clonotype: An end of the junction does not agree with germline; a read error may underlie this. The rearrangement links TRBV20-1 to TRBJ2-4, with 8 bases that match TRBD2. This CDR3 contains 15 residues. CDR1 and CDR2 from the germline V gene are DFQATT and SNEGSKA (reference sequence). CDR3 sequence: CGARERGRAKNIQYF. For the CDR3, the DNA is TGCGGTGCTCGCGAGCGGGGGAGAGCCAAAAACATTCAGTACTTC.

Details on this clonotype: One end of the junction varies from germline; a read error may be responsible. This CDR3 is CASSSSGRDMQYF. In nucleotides, the CDR3 is TGTGCCAGCAGCTCGTCAGGCAGGGATATGCAGTATTTT. This chain joins TRBV11-1 and TRBJ2-3; tentatively, D is TRBD1 (5 bases). Germline V CDR1 and CDR2: SGHAT, FQDESV (reference sequence). The CDR3 is made up of 13 amino acids.

About this clonotype itself: This may arise from a read error, as a much more abundant clone is one base away. The CDR3: CASSFDVGQRKEQYF. CDR3 DNA: TGTGCCAGCAGCTTCGACGTGGGACAAAGAAAGGAGCAGTACTTC. The chain couples TRBV7-9 to TRBJ2-7, with D tentatively TRBD1 (6 bases). This CDR3 region has 15 residues. CDR1 SEHNR and CDR2 FQNEAQ come from the germline V gene (reference sequence). V dropped 3 bases and J dropped 7 bases, with 19 bases sitting between them.

Notes on this clonotype: One end of the junction varies from germline; a read error may be responsible. V and J are TRBV20-1 and TRBJ2-7; maybe TRBD1 (6 bases). This CDR3 has 20 amino acids. Germline CDR1 DFQATT, CDR2 SNEGSKA (reference sequence). Here the CDR3 reads CCAKLRDNLKVWGTLYEQYF. The CDR3 bases are TGTTGTGCTAAGCTCCGGGACAACCTGAAGGTGTGGGGGACCCTGTACGAGCAGTACTTC.

The chain joins TRBV12-3 or TRBV12-4 to TRBJ1-4; maybe TRBD1 (6 bases). Trimming took off 6 bases at V and 4 bases at J, with 12 bases between the two ends. This CDR3 is 14 amino acids long. CDR3 protein: CASRRGQFNEKLFF. CDR3 in DNA: TGTGCCAGCAGGCGAGGACAGTTTAATGAAAAACTGTTTTTT.

As for this clonotype: The conserved final phenylalanine or tryptophan is absent from the CDR3, which likely points to a read error. The chain employs TRBV11-1 and TRBJ1-3; D not certain. Germline V CDR1 and CDR2: SGHAT, FQDESV (reference sequence). V shed 10 bases and J shed 0 bases, with 13 bases lying between them. The CDR3 has 14 amino acids. The DNA of the CDR3 is TGTGCCAAAAGCTTAGAGGACTCTGGAAACACCATATATTAT. It codes for CAKSLEDSGNTIYY.

Turning to this clonotype: At one end, the junction sequence differs from germline, possibly due to a read error. The chain links TRBV11-2 to TRBJ2-7, with 9 bases lining up with TRBD1. In germline, CDR1 is SGHAT, CDR2 FQNNGV. CDR3 size: 16 residues. This CDR3 reads CANSLVLGQGSYEQHF. The CDR3 nucleotides are TGTGCCAACAGCTTAGTCCTCGGACAGGGGAGCTACGAGCAACACTTC.

The table lists this clonotype with a count of one. The chain uses TRBV20-1 and TRBJ1-1; no firm D call. Germline loops: CDR1 DFQATT, CDR2 SNEGSKA (reference sequence). The CDR3 contains 15 residues. V shed 0 bases and J shed 1 base, with 12 bases lying between them. The CDR3 DNA reads as TGCAGTGCTAGAGATTTTACGGGGTCGAACACTGAAGCTTTCTTT. It is translated as CSARDFTGSNTEAFF.

This clonotype was seen repeatedly, ten times or more. The chain carries TRBV29-1 and TRBJ2-7, with TRBD1 matching over 9 bases. V dropped 4 bases and J dropped 2; count of bases not matched to a gene: 3. The CDR3 loop spans 13 amino acids. Germline values: CDR1 SQVTM, CDR2 ANQGSEA. CDR3 sequence: CSVVGTGPYEQYF. As DNA, the CDR3 is TGCAGCGTTGTGGGGACAGGGCCCTACGAGCAGTACTTC.

A note on this clonotype: Mismatch with germline at one junction end may stem from a read error. V gene TRBV12-3 or TRBV12-4 combines with J gene TRBJ2-5; 10 nucleotides match TRBD2. The CDR3 sequence is 15 residues long. CDR3 DNA sequence: TGTGCCAGCTCTGTTACGGGACTAGCGTTAGAGGCCCAGTACTTC. It encodes CASSVTGLALEAQYF.

This clonotype was seen only a few times. The CDR3: CASSDSGDSYNEQFF. CDR3 bases: TGCGCCAGCAGCGATAGCGGGGACTCCTACAATGAGCAGTTCTTC. The chain employs TRBV5-1 and TRBJ2-1; 8 nucleotides align to TRBD2. V dropped 4 bases and J dropped 0; count of bases not matched to a gene: 3. Germline lookup yields CDR1 SGHRS and CDR2 YFSETQ. This CDR3 spans 15 amino acids.